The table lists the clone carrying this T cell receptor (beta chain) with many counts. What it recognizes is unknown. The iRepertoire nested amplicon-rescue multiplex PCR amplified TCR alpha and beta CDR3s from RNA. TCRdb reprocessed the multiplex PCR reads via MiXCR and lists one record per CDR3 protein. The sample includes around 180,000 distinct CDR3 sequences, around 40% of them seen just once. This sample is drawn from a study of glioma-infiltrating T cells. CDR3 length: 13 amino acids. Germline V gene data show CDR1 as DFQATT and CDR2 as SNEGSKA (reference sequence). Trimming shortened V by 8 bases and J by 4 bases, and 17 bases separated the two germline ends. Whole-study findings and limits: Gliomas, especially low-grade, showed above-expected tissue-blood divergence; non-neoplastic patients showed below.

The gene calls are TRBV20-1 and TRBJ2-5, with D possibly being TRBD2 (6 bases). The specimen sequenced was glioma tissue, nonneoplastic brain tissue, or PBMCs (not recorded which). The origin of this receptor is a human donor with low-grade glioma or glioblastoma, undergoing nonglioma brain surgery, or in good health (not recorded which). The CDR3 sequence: CSTTTSSGETQYF. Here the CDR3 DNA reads TGCAGTACAACGACTAGTTCGGGAGAGACCCAGTACTTC.